This T cell receptor (beta chain) was sequenced for a study of blood T cell repertoires in COVID-19. TCRdb keeps only in-frame clones here, not all; method: immunoSEQ multiplex PCR. In the table there are about 32,000 clones, less than 95% of which are singletons. J was trimmed by 1 base and V by 6 bases; bases with no gene match: 4. Germline CDR1 reads SNHLY; CDR2 reads FYNNEI. The CDR3 runs to 14 residues. This TCR was recovered from a man aged 65 to 85 with active or convalescent COVID-19. The genes are TRBV2 and TRBJ1-2; 8 nucleotides line up with TRBD1. Sequences were obtained from peripheral blood. CDR3: CASRLTGVNYGYTF. The CDR3 nucleotides are TGTGCCAGCAGGCTGACAGGGGTTAACTATGGCTACACCTTC.